The following is a TCR beta chain sequence with its context. This clonotype was seen at least ten times. Its target antigen remains unknown. No per-base quality is available; no much larger clone lies one base away. The data were taken from a study of identical twins (dated by TCRdb to 2016 to 2018). In the study overall: To test whether fetal clonotypes persist, the study used deep sequencing on TCR alpha and beta repertoires from monozygotic twins, unrelated adults of various ages, and cord blood. Replicate twin experiments were performed at different times using different library preparation protocols to rule out contamination. Study-wide conclusions, independent of this receptor: Abundant cord blood beta clonotypes carried fewer insertions; young adult naive repertoires showed a weaker similar trend, while memory repertoires showed none. In beta out-of-frame sequences, excess twin sharing was weaker, because having fewer shared sequences lowered the signal-to-noise ratio. Out-of-frame TCR alpha sharing in monozygotic twins was systematically underestimated by recombination models, whereas sharing between unrelated individuals was in agreement with the recombination models. Compared with coincidental sharing between unrelated individuals, an excess of low generation-probability sequences was observed among out-of-frame TCR alpha sequences shared between twins. Invariant T cells such as MAIT and iNKT could partly confound zero-insertion analyses, although diverse VJ usage argued against such confounding for most clonotypes. Because the same donors could not be followed over many years, conclusions were based on cross-sectional statistical analysis.

Germline trimming amounts to 2 bases on V and 3 bases on J, with 6 as the count of junction bases outside the gene matches. The CDR3 spans 16 residues, from the cysteine through the phenylalanine. The CDR3 DNA has 48 bases and is translated from base 1. CDR1 is given as MNHNS and CDR2 as SASEGT, both from the germline V gene. Every donor was a healthy Caucasian. Using Miltenyi CD45RO+ enrichment and human naive T-cell isolation kits, memory (CD45RO+) and naive T cells were isolated from PBMC. The library was produced with 5' RACE. For sequencing, an Illumina HiSeq 2000 was employed. Template switching added a universal primer binding site, and the final cDNA carried a unique molecular identifier that allowed TCR cDNA molecules to be counted accurately. Specific primers in the conserved constant-segment region were used to synthesize first-strand cDNA for the TCR alpha and beta chains. To control for contamination, every cDNA library was double barcoded, receiving both a SMART-Mk sample barcode and Illumina barcodes. TruSeq adapter sequences along with Illumina sample barcodes were introduced in two successive PCR steps. Sequencing of the TCR alpha and beta cDNA libraries was done on the Illumina HiSeq platform using custom primers. As for the original processing: Unique molecular identifiers were extracted from raw reads with MiGEC, and CDR3 positions were determined with MiXCR. For each individual, recombination models were inferred using an EM algorithm with the repgenHMM and IGoR tools. The analysis of shared clonotypes was done with the tcR package in R, with sharing normalized by the product of cloneset sizes. To study raw recombination free of thymic and clonal selection effects, out-of-frame nonproductive sequences were analyzed. TCRdb reworked the public reads: Q25 trimming with fastp, MiXCR clone assembly, productive beta chains retained. CDR3 protein sequences are deduplicated, and each keeps its most common genes and DNA. The V and J calls reflect TCRdb's pipeline rather than the authors' work. The sample data list 200,000 to 250,000 distinct CDR3 sequences, and more than 9% of these were observed just once. Together, the top ten hold approximately 9.1% of the sample.

This receptor chain uses TRBV6-1 and TRBJ1-5; 8 junctional bases match TRBD1. This clonotype was obtained from a man aged 45-60 years in good health. Sequencing was done on a sample of memory T cells sorted from blood. The cell subset or site label corresponds to: CD45RO+ enriched T cells. The CDR3 here reads CASSEMNRGVNQPQHF. The DNA sequence is as follows: TGTGCCAGCAGTGAAATGAACAGGGGGGTCAATCAGCCCCAGCATTTT.